Each of the 10 T cell receptor beta chains below was sequenced from the same sample in a study of neurological immune-mediated disorders. Indicated time point: longitudinal time-point 3. One entry per CDR3 protein, called by TCRdb with MiXCR from the 5' RACE reads. This table has roughly 100,000 distinct CDR3 sequences, approximately 11% appearing once. Input material: PBMCs. Every receptor here comes from a female donor with HTLV-1-associated myelopathy (HAM/TSP).

At least ten counts were recorded for this clonotype. This chain joins TRBV5-1 and TRBJ1-2; D is ambiguous. Germline V gene data show CDR1 as SGHRS and CDR2 as YFSETQ. CDR3 length: 16 residues. Trimming pared 4 bases from V and 7 bases from J, leaving 23 bases between. The CDR3: CASSPEAQAPLFGYTF. The CDR3 DNA is TGCGCCAGCAGCCCGGAGGCGCAGGCACCATTGTTTGGCTACACCTTC.

This clonotype has a count of ten or more. This chain links TRBV5-1 with TRBJ2-5, with D possibly TRBD1 on 5 matching bases. The CDR3 sequence is 13 residues long. Looked up from germline, CDR1 is SGHRS and CDR2 is YFSETQ. V was cut by 4 bases and J by 3 bases, with 10 bases left in between. For the CDR3, the DNA is TGCGCCAGCAGCGCAGGGCAGAAAGAGACCCAGTACTTC. Protein product: CASSAGQKETQYF.

Many counts were recorded for this clonotype. The chain links TRBV27 to TRBJ2-7; D is ambiguous. The CDR3 totals 15 residues. Deletions cut 6 bases from V and 0 bases from J, with 15 bases between. Germline V gene lookup returns CDR1 MNHEY and CDR2 SMNVEV (reference sequence). CDR3 region: CASRIKAVGSYEQYF. In DNA, the CDR3 is TGTGCCAGCAGGATAAAGGCGGTAGGCTCCTACGAGCAGTACTTC.

This clonotype was detected ten times or more. Here the CDR3 reads CASSSRARGAGTSTDTQYF. CDR3 DNA: TGTGCCAGCAGCTCACGGGCCCGGGGGGCGGGAACTAGCACAGATACGCAGTATTTT. The rearrangement joins TRBV7-2 to TRBJ2-3, with D maybe TRBD2 (7 bases). The CDR3 length is 19 residues. V dropped 4 bases and J dropped 0 bases, with 23 bases sitting between them. CDR1 is SGHTA and CDR2 is FQGNSA in the germline V gene.

This clonotype was recorded at least ten times. CDR3 DNA sequence: TGTGCCAGCAAGGGAGAGGTGAACACCGGGGAGCTGTTTTTT. Amino acids: CASKGEVNTGELFF. The V and J genes are TRBV6-1 and TRBJ2-2, with TRBD2 as a possible D gene (5 bases). The CDR3 is 14 residues long. Germline CDR1 and CDR2: MNHNS and SASEGT. V shed 7 bases and J shed 1 base, with 10 bases lying between them.

This clonotype was seen repeatedly, ten times or more. The chain combines TRBV20-1 with TRBJ1-5, with D uncertain. CDR1 and CDR2 from the germline V gene are DFQATT and SNEGSKA (reference sequence). The V end lost 5 bases, the J end lost 0 bases, and 8 bases lay between the germline ends. The CDR3 is made up of 13 amino acids. In DNA form, the CDR3 reads TGCAGTGCTTCGGCCGATAGCAATCAGCCCCAGCATTTT. Protein sequence: CSASADSNQPQHF.

This clonotype was seen ten or more times. V and J are TRBV20-1 and TRBJ2-3; 8 bases fit TRBD2. CDR3 length: 15 residues. The V gene's germline CDR1 is DFQATT and CDR2 SNEGSKA (reference sequence). The V gene end was trimmed by 3 bases and the J gene end by 6 bases; junction bases not matched to a gene: 11. The CDR3 DNA sequence: TGCAGTGCTAGCCCCGGGACTAGGCGTATGGATACGCAGTATTTT. Amino acid sequence: CSASPGTRRMDTQYF.

This clonotype was counted many times. This chain links TRBV12-3 or TRBV12-4 with TRBJ1-1, with D uncertain. The CDR3 spans 15 residues. Trimming shortened V by 4 bases and J by 1 base, and 13 bases separated the two germline ends. CDR3 region: CASSYQLLGNTEAFF. The CDR3 region has the DNA TGTGCCAGCAGTTATCAACTTTTGGGGAACACTGAAGCTTTCTTT.

This clonotype was seen only a few times. Given a much more abundant clone one base away, this may be a read error. The V and J genes are TRBV7-2 and TRBJ1-5, with D hard to call. The CDR3 contains 13 residues. Germline V gene sequence: CDR1 SGHTA, CDR2 FQGNSA. The CDR3 loop is CASSSLGNQTQHF. The CDR3 nucleotides are TGTGCCAGCAGCTCGCTGGGAAATCAGACCCAGCATTTT.

In this sample, this clonotype turned up many times. The CDR3 sequence is CASSIGQGGNEQFF. The CDR3 DNA reads TGTGCCAGCAGTATCGGACAGGGCGGGAATGAGCAGTTCTTC. This chain uses TRBV12-3 or TRBV12-4 with TRBJ2-1; 8 nucleotides line up with TRBD1. This CDR3 is built from 14 residues. V shed 5 bases and J 7 bases; nucleotides not matched to a gene: 7.